Below, one T cell receptor (beta chain) is given with its context. No cognate antigen has been identified for it. No much larger clone is present one base from it, and per-base qualities are unavailable. TCR CDR3 regions were amplified from genomic DNA by multiplex PCR using the deep immunoSEQ assay. Extracted genomic DNA from each cell subset was spread evenly across all wells of several immunoSEQ 96-well plates, with each plate serving as a replicate. Each replicate PCR for unsorted PBMC received 300 to 350 ng genomic DNA, equal to around 30,000 T cell genomes. Unsorted PBMC genomic DNA was sequenced across ten immunoSEQ deep assay plates. Purified libraries were measured with a Qubit 3.0 fluorometer, size-checked on a Bioanalyzer 2100, and measured again with the KAPA Library Quantification kit. A separate single-read 150-cycle Illumina NextSeq 550 flow cell was used to sequence each immunoSEQ 96-well plate. Concerning the study's data processing: The immunoSEQ output contained only junctional sequences without quality scores, so filtering could not match that applied to full-length reads. Sequences were annotated with PyIR, a Python wrapper for IgBLAST v1.9, using IMGT germline references to assign V/J genes and CDR3. Any read was removed if the V/J assignment was weak (E-value above 1e-6), the CDR3 was missing, or the read contained stop codons, out-of-frame junctions, or ambiguous translated residues. V3J clonotypes were defined as sequences sharing the same inferred V gene, J gene, and CDR3 amino acid sequence. Percentage overlap between repertoires was calculated by dividing the number of shared unique clonotypes by the size of the smaller repertoire. RTK rarefaction, the Chao1 estimator, and Recon v2.1 estimates of unobserved clonotypes were used to assess repertoire richness. TCRdb mirrors the immuneACCESS table, restricted to in-frame sequences. Some clones are absent from its copies; in checked studies, under half trace to an unresolved V gene, and the reason for the others is unknown. V and J calls and clone size are as listed in that table; D and trimming were resolved from the DNA. In all, the sample holds about 490,000 clones, and approximately 80% of those were seen once. The top ten clones comprise 10% to 15% of the sample.

The sample belongs to a study of shared clonotypes between healthy human individuals (dated by TCRdb to between 2020 and 2021). Study-wide context: A few men and a couple of women, aged 18 to 49 years, made up the cohort. To estimate repertoire size and how much clonotypes are shared between individuals, the study performed deep sequencing of blood TCR repertoires from roughly five healthy adults. Libraries were prepared and TCR repertoires were sequenced by different laboratories using diverse techniques, in order to increase sequencing depth and limit assay-specific biases. Leukapheresis yielded between about 0.94 and 8.9 billion PBMCs per donor.

General conclusions and limits of the study: Pairwise subsampling indicated that sequencing depth was expected to affect the degree of clonotype sharing among donors. Sampling was restricted to blood, and TCR repertoires in tissues likely differ from the TCR repertoires found in blood. The small number of donors limited the genetic and exposure-history diversity represented.

The donors were healthy, HIV-negative adults who had no recently reported acute infections or vaccinations. Only Caucasian adults living in Nashville, Tennessee, USA were represented among the donors. For unsorted samples, 70 million to 95 million PBMCs were counted, and genomic DNA was extracted using the QIAamp DNA Blood Mini kit. Blood was collected by leukapheresis, and PBMCs were isolated by Ficoll-Histopaque density gradient centrifugation and then cryopreserved in liquid nitrogen vapor phase. V lost 0 bases and J lost 0 bases; the stretch between them is 10 bases long. The germline V gene encodes CDR1 SGHNT and CDR2 YYREEE (reference sequence). Inclusive of the bounding cysteine and phenylalanine, the CDR3 is 16 residues long. Only the CDR3 DNA is retained, 48 bases long and in frame from the first base.

The clonotype comes from a woman in her forties in good health. Some clones in this sample may be carry-over from other donors' samples. The rearranged chain carries TRBV5-4 and TRBJ2-1; the D gene is possibly TRBD2, with 6 bases matching. Sequencing input: PBMCs. The CDR3 region reads CASSLGGASSYNEQFF. The DNA sequence is TGTGCCAGCAGCTTGGGCGGGGCGAGCTCCTACAATGAGCAGTTCTTC.